These 3 T cell receptor beta chains share one sample of origin, sequenced in a study of blood T cell repertoires in COVID-19. Produced via immunoSEQ multiplex PCR; TCRdb's table is partial and in-frame only. Here the sample spans fewer than 150,000 clones, approximately 84% being singletons. Specimen: peripheral blood. The receptors shown here come from a woman in her thirties or forties with acute or convalescent COVID-19.

The chain recombines TRBV11-2 with TRBJ2-5, with 9 positions matching TRBD1. Germline-derived CDR1 and CDR2 are SGHAT and FQNNGV. The CDR3 contains 16 residues. V lost 4 bases and J lost 3; bases outside the gene matches: 9. The chain's CDR3 is CASSSWTGATKETQYF. In nucleotides, the CDR3 is TGTGCCAGCAGCTCCTGGACAGGGGCCACCAAAGAGACCCAGTACTTC.

V is TRBV7-9 and J is TRBJ2-3; D is unclear. The CDR3 has 15 amino acids. V lost 4 bases and J lost 2, with 13 bases in between. Germline V gene sequence: CDR1 SEHNR, CDR2 FQNEAQ (reference sequence). DNA for the CDR3: TGTGCCAGCAGCTCGGTGATGCGTCCCACAGATACGCAGTATTTT. Residues: CASSSVMRPTDTQYF.

This rearrangement joins TRBV21-1 to TRBJ2-1; the DNA was not used to check the table's D call, TRBD2. TRBV21-1 is a pseudogene. This CDR3 is 16 amino acids long. As DNA, the CDR3 is TGTGCCAGCAGCAGGGCCACCGGGGGGCGGGTCGGAGAGCAGTTCTTC. Translating it yields CASSRATGGRVGEQFF.